What follows are 15 T cell receptor beta chains derived from one specimen sequenced in a study of T cell responses to AZD1222 COVID-19 vaccine. Data came from immunoSEQ multiplex PCR; TCRdb stores just in-frame clones and leaves some out. The sample shows over 130,000 clones, about 90% of them seen only once. The sample was peripheral blood, taken 28 days after the second AZD1222 dose. These receptor sequences come from an adult who received the AZD1222 COVID-19 vaccine.

The V and J genes are TRBV3-1 (or the pseudogene TRBV3-2) and TRBJ1-1; D remains unclear. Trimming removed 0 bases from V and 0 bases from J, with 8 bases in between. The germline V gene encodes CDR1 LGHDT and CDR2 YNNKEL (reference sequence). The CDR3 sequence is 15 residues long. As DNA, the CDR3 is TGTGCCAGCAGCCAAGAAGGCCAGTTGAACACTGAAGCTTTCTTT. The encoded protein is CASSQEGQLNTEAFF.

This chain uses TRBV6-5 with TRBJ2-1, with 13 bases that match TRBD2. The germline V gene has CDR1 MNHEY and CDR2 SVGAGI. V lost 2 bases and J lost 9; bases outside the gene matches: 4. The CDR3 runs to 15 residues. CDR3 protein: CASSYTRTSGSEQFF. The CDR3 DNA reads TGTGCCAGCAGTTACACCCGGACTAGCGGGAGTGAGCAGTTCTTC.

The chain combines TRBV9 with TRBJ1-5; D is perhaps TRBD1 (6 bases). Germline-derived CDR1 and CDR2 are SGDLS and YYNGEE. The CDR3 covers 15 residues. V was shortened by 0 bases and J by 7 bases, with 14 bases between the two germline ends. The CDR3 reads CASSVGPGVSQPQHF. CDR3 nucleotide sequence: TGTGCCAGCAGCGTAGGCCCAGGGGTAAGCCAGCCCCAGCATTTT.

The chain recombines TRBV18 with TRBJ2-1, with D perhaps being TRBD1 or TRBD2 (6 bases each). CDR3 length: 13 residues. V lost 6 bases, J lost 7 bases, and 13 bases lay in between. The V gene's germline CDR1 is KGHSH and CDR2 LQKENI. The CDR3 is CASSFGGRNEQFF. The CDR3 DNA sequence: TGTGCCAGCTCCTTTGGGGGGCGGAATGAGCAGTTCTTC.

This chain connects TRBV9 to TRBJ1-2; TRBD1 is a possible D gene (5 bases). Germline V gene sequence: CDR1 SGDLS, CDR2 YYNGEE. V gave up 3 bases and J gave up 5 bases, with 11 bases separating them. CDR3 length equals 13 residues. As DNA, the CDR3 is TGTGCCAGCAGCGCACAGGACCTGTATGGCTACACCTTC. Amino acid sequence: CASSAQDLYGYTF.

The chain recombines TRBV5-5 with TRBJ1-1, with TRBD1 as a possible D gene (5 bases). V was clipped by 2 bases and J by 1 base, with 24 bases between them. The CDR3 runs to 19 residues. Germline V gene data show CDR1 as SGHKS and CDR2 as YYEKEE (reference sequence). This CDR3 reads CASSFNRRVSAGTNTEAFF. The CDR3 DNA reads TGTGCCAGCAGCTTTAATCGGCGGGTAAGCGCAGGGACGAACACTGAAGCTTTCTTT.

The chain uses TRBV6-5 and TRBJ1-2; maybe TRBD1 (5 bases). V was pared by 7 bases and J by 2 bases, with 14 bases between. Germline assignment: CDR1 MNHEY and CDR2 SVGAGI. The CDR3 has 14 amino acids. Written as DNA, the CDR3 is TGTGCCAGCAACCGGGGGGGTAACAACTATGGCTACACCTTC. Its protein product is CASNRGGNNYGYTF.

The genes are TRBV6-5 and TRBJ1-5; D ambiguous. Germline assignment: CDR1 MNHEY and CDR2 SVGAGI. This CDR3 spans 14 amino acids. V lost 2 bases to trimming and J lost 5 bases, with 10 bases between them. CDR3 DNA: TGTGCCAGCAGTTACGTACTGGGAGATCAGCCCCAGCATTTT. Translating gives CASSYVLGDQPQHF.

The chain is built from TRBV5-1 and TRBJ2-3; 8 nucleotides agree with TRBD2. This CDR3 is built from 16 residues. Trimming took 2 bases from V and 2 from J; bases not matched to a gene: 7. Germline V gene data show CDR1 as SGHRS and CDR2 as YFSETQ. CDR3 sequence: CASSLWAGGNTDTQYF. CDR3 sequence (DNA): TGCGCCAGCAGCTTATGGGCGGGGGGAAACACAGATACGCAGTATTTT.

The chain joins TRBV5-1 to TRBJ1-2; 7 bases map to TRBD1. With 0 bases clipped from V and 3 bases from J, the junction kept 2 bases outside the gene matches. The CDR3 has 14 residues. Germline values: CDR1 SGHRS, CDR2 YFSETQ. For the CDR3, the DNA is TGCGCCAGCAGCTTGGGGCAGGGGGACTATGGCTACACCTTC. As protein: CASSLGQGDYGYTF.

This clone was recorded once. V is TRBV6-6 and J is TRBJ1-2, with D unclear. Germline V gene sequence: CDR1 MNHNY, CDR2 SVGAGI (reference sequence). The CDR3 spans 11 residues. Trimming removed 2 bases from V and 9 bases from J, with 7 bases in between. CDR3 in amino acids: CASSYQKSYTF. DNA of the CDR3: TGTGCCAGCAGTTACCAGAAGAGCTACACCTTC.

The V and J genes are TRBV7-6 and TRBJ1-1; TRBD1 agrees at 7 bases. Per the germline V gene, CDR1 is SGHVS and CDR2 is FNYEAQ. The CDR3 is 16 amino acids. After removal of 0 bases from V and 1 base from J, the junction contained 5 bases not matched to a gene. The CDR3 region has the DNA TGTGCCAGCAGCTTAGCGTCGACAGGGACGAACACTGAAGCTTTCTTT. Protein: CASSLASTGTNTEAFF.

The chain joins TRBV18 to TRBJ2-7, with D tentatively TRBD1 (6 bases). CDR1 and CDR2 (germline): KGHSH, LQKENI. The CDR3 consists of 12 residues. Trimming shortened V by 5 bases and J by 6 bases, and 11 bases separated the two germline ends. Here the CDR3 DNA reads TGTGCCAGCTCAGCCGGGACACTCGAGCAGTACTTC. It encodes CASSAGTLEQYF.

This chain joins TRBV7-2 and TRBJ1-2; 8 bases are shared with TRBD1. Germline CDR1 reads SGHTA; CDR2 reads FQGNSA. The CDR3 is 15 amino acids. The ends lost 3 bases at V and 3 bases at J; junction bases unmatched: 6. The CDR3 loop is CASSLGQASYYGYTF. In DNA, the CDR3 is TGTGCCAGCAGCTTGGGACAGGCGAGTTACTATGGCTACACCTTC.

The V and J genes are TRBV30 and TRBJ1-5, with D unresolved. This CDR3 is 15 amino acids long. Trimming removed 0 bases from V and 0 bases from J, with 9 bases in between. Germline values: CDR1 GTSNPN, CDR2 SVGIG (reference sequence). CDR3 protein: CAWSVRVNSNQPQHF. The CDR3 bases are TGTGCCTGGAGTGTAAGAGTGAATAGCAATCAGCCCCAGCATTTT. The whole variable domain, filled in from reference TRBV30 and TRBJ1-5, reads SQTIHQWPATLVQPVGSPLSLECTVEGTSNPNLYWYRQAAGRGLQLLFYSVGIGQISSEVPQNLSASRPQDRQFILSSKKLLLSDSGFYLCAWSVRVNSNQPQHFGDGTRLSIL.